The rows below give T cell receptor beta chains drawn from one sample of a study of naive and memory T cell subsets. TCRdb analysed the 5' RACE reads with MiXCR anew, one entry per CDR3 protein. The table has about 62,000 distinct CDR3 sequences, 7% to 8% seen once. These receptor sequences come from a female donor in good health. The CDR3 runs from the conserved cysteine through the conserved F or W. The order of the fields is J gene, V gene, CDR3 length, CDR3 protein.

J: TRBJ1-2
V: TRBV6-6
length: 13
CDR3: CASSYGGNYGYTF

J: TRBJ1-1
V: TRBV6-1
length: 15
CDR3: CASSEQGARGTEAFF

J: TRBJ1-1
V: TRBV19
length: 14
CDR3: CASSWGAVGTEAFF

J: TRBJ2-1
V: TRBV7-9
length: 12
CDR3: CASSWTGIEQFF

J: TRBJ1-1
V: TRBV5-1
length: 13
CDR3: CASSLVANTEAFF

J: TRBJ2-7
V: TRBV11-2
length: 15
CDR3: CASSQIRDSLYEQYF

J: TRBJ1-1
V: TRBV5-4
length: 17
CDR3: CASSLPPGQGSNTEAFF

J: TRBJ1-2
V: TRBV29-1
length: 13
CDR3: CSVEYYRAGGYTF

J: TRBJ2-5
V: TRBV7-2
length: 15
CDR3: CASGFVGASQETQYF

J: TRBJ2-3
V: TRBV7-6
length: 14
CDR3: CASSLSGSTDTQYF

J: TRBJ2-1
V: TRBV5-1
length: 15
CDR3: CASSSRDRGYNEQFF

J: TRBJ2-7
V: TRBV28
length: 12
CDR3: CASSHGTAGQYF

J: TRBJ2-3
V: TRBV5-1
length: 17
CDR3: CASSLGGTSSSTDTQYF

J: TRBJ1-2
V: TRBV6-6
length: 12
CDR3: CASSPGAYGYTF

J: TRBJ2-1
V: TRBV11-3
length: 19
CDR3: CASSLGSGLARSSYNEQFF

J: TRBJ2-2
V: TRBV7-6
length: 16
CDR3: CASSLVGQGGTGELFF

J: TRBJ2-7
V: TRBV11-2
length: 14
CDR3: CASSKGHSSYEQYF

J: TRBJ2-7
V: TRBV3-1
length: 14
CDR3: CASSSWDREEVQYF

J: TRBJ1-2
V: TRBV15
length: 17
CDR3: CATTQPTGTALFYGYTF

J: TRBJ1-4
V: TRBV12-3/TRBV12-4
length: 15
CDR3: CASSLEPGGREKLFF

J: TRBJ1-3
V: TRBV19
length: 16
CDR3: CASSVDRYPRGNTIYF

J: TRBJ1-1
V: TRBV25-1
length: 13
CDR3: CASSVGRRTEAFF

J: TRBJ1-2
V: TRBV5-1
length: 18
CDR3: CASSLAGTGTGDNYGYTF

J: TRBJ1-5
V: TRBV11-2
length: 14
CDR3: CASSPGRSNQPQHF

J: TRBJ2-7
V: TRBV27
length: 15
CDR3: CASSFQGIPLYEQYF

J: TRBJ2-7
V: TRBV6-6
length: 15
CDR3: CASSHHSGPPYEQYF

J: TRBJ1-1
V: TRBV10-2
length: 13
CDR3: CASREQGNLEAFF